What follows are 21 T cell receptor beta chains derived from one specimen sequenced in a study of cytomegalovirus exposure and HLA in healthy donors. With 60 Vbeta and 13 Jbeta primers, the PCR was carried out. The assay was immunoSEQ multiplex PCR, and TCRdb's table has in-frame clones only and misses some. This sample lists about 43,000 clones; its ten largest clones have about 1.8%. Input material: PBMCs. All receptors come from a woman in her twenties or thirties in good health and CMV-seronegative.

The chain links TRBV4-3 to TRBJ1-5, with 10 bases aligning to TRBD1. The trim removed 0 bases at V and 7 bases at J, leaving 3 bases unmatched. From germline, CDR1 is LGHNA and CDR2 YSLEER. There are 15 residues in the CDR3. The CDR3 region is CASSQDDRGQQPQHF. The CDR3 DNA reads TGCGCCAGCAGCCAAGATGACAGGGGGCAACAGCCCCAGCATTTT.

The V call is TRBV5-1, the J call TRBJ1-2, with D perhaps matching TRBD1 (5 bases). From germline, CDR1 is SGHRS and CDR2 YFSETQ. There are 14 residues in the CDR3. V was clipped by 3 bases and J by 6 bases, with 15 bases between them. The chain's CDR3 is CASSSRKGIDGYTF. CDR3 DNA: TGCGCCAGCAGCTCCAGAAAGGGGATTGATGGCTACACCTTC.

This chain joins TRBV30 and TRBJ2-2, with D perhaps TRBD1 (6 bases). Between the trimmed V and J ends, which lost 4 bases and 3 bases, there was a span of 12 bases. The CDR3 runs 14 residues. CDR1 GTSNPN and CDR2 SVGIG come from the germline V gene (reference sequence). This CDR3 is CAWIRGQYTGELFF. DNA of the CDR3: TGTGCCTGGATTAGGGGACAATACACCGGGGAGCTGTTTTTT.

The chain is built from TRBV2 and TRBJ1-5, with 7 positions matching TRBD1. V lost 6 bases, J lost 6 bases, and 8 bases stayed unmatched. The CDR3 loop spans 14 amino acids. Per germline, CDR1 SNHLY and CDR2 FYNNEI. The CDR3 DNA reads TGTGCCAGCAGGCCTGACAGGGTTGGTCAGCCCCAGCATTTT. Translation: CASRPDRVGQPQHF.

The V and J genes are TRBV28 and TRBJ2-7, with D uncertain. CDR3 size: 11 residues. Germline lookup yields CDR1 MDHEN and CDR2 SYDVKM. Trimming took 10 bases from V and 9 from J, leaving 16 bases between them. In nucleotides, the CDR3 is TGTGCCACCGCGATGAACGTCGGGCAGTACTTC. It specifies CATAMNVGQYF.

The rearrangement uses TRBV7-9 and TRBJ2-3; 9 nucleotides agree with TRBD1. This CDR3 contains 16 residues. In germline, CDR1 is SEHNR, CDR2 FQNEAQ (reference sequence). V was clipped by 3 bases and J by 2 bases; unmatched bases: 6. CDR3 region: CASSFRTGAPTDTQYF. In nucleotides, the CDR3 is TGTGCCAGCAGCTTTCGGACAGGGGCCCCCACAGATACGCAGTATTTT.

The chain links TRBV6-5 to TRBJ1-1, with D possibly matching TRBD1 (5 bases). The CDR3 has 15 amino acids. V was clipped by 7 bases and J by 1 base, with 16 bases between them. Germline CDR1 reads MNHEY; CDR2 reads SVGAGI. The CDR3 DNA follows: TGTGCCAGCACCCGGGACTTCTCCAAGAACACTGAAGCTTTCTTT. This codes for CASTRDFSKNTEAFF.

This sequence joins TRBV6-1 and TRBJ2-5; D remains ambiguous. There are 11 residues in the CDR3. The V gene's germline CDR1 is MNHNS and CDR2 SASEGT. Between the trimmed V and J ends, which lost 4 bases and 5 bases, there was a span of 5 bases. CDR3 sequence reads: CASSARETQYF. The CDR3 nucleotides are TGTGCCAGCAGTGCCCGGGAGACCCAGTACTTC.

V and J are TRBV7-8 and TRBJ2-5; a weak D match, TRBD2 (5 bases). Per the germline V gene, CDR1 is SGHVS and CDR2 is FQNEAQ. The CDR3 has 13 amino acids. V shed 5 bases and J shed 5 bases, with 12 bases lying between them. DNA for the CDR3: TGTGCCAGCAGCATAGGACTTTGGGAGACCCAGTACTTC. It encodes CASSIGLWETQYF.

The genes are TRBV2 and TRBJ1-5, with 7 positions matching TRBD1. V lost 11 bases to trimming and J lost 0 bases; unmatched junction nucleotides: 4. Germline V gene data show CDR1 as SNHLY and CDR2 as FYNNEI. This CDR3 is built from 13 residues. CDR3: CAGGTDSNQPQHF. CDR3 bases: TGTGCCGGGGGGACAGATAGCAATCAGCCCCAGCATTTT.

Remarks on this clone: One end of the junction varies from germline; a read error may be responsible. The V call is TRBV10-3, the J call TRBJ2-1; 15 bases match TRBD2. The germline CDR1 and CDR2 sequences are ENHRY and SYGVKD. The CDR3 totals 21 residues. The CDR3 coding sequence is TGTGCCATCAGTGAGGGAGGGACTAGCGGGAGGAGGTCCAGCTCCGACAATGAGCAGTTCTTC. Translation gives CAISEGGTSGRRSSSDNEQFF.

J is TRBJ1-5 and V is TRBV19; a weak D match, TRBD1 (6 bases). The germline V gene has CDR1 LNHDA and CDR2 SQIVND (reference sequence). The CDR3 is made up of 17 amino acids. Trimming removed 5 bases at V and 0 bases at J, with 17 bases between. The CDR3, as DNA: TGTGCCAGTAGTTCCCCCTCGGGGACATATAGCAATCAGCCCCAGCATTTT. This codes for CASSSPSGTYSNQPQHF.

The V and J genes are TRBV5-1 and TRBJ1-2, with TRBD1 as a possible D gene (5 bases). This CDR3 spans 15 amino acids. Trimming pared 0 bases from V and 4 bases from J, leaving 13 bases between. Germline V gene lookup returns CDR1 SGHRS and CDR2 YFSETQ. The CDR3 protein is CASSLAQTEFYGYTF. CDR3 nucleotide sequence: TGCGCCAGCAGCTTGGCCCAGACAGAATTCTATGGCTACACCTTC.

This chain uses TRBV9 with TRBJ2-1, with 10 positions matching TRBD2. V gave up 0 bases and J gave up 0 bases; unmatched junction bases: 3. Germline V gives CDR1 SGDLS, CDR2 YYNGEE. The CDR3 has 17 residues. The CDR3 is CASSVASGRASYNEQFF. The CDR3 DNA reads as TGTGCCAGCAGCGTAGCCAGCGGGAGGGCCTCCTACAATGAGCAGTTCTTC.

The rearrangement joins TRBV4-1 to TRBJ2-1; a weak D match, TRBD2 (6 bases). Germline CDR1 is MGHRA and CDR2 is YSYEKL. V was trimmed by 4 bases and J by 3 bases, leaving 19 bases between them. The CDR3 is made up of 17 amino acids. CDR3 protein: CASSLIGTAVGYNEQFF. The CDR3 nucleotides are TGCGCCAGCAGCCTTATAGGGACTGCTGTCGGCTACAATGAGCAGTTCTTC.

The CDR3 DNA reads as TGTGCCAGCAGTGCTAGCACAGATACGCAGTATTTT. This translates into CASSASTDTQYF. This sequence joins TRBV2 and TRBJ2-3; D remains unclear. In germline, CDR1 is SNHLY, CDR2 FYNNEI. There are 12 residues in the CDR3. V was pared by 4 bases and J by 0 bases, with 2 bases between.

Here the CDR3 DNA reads TGTGCCAGCAGTTACAATACGGGGGGCACCGGGGAGCTGTTTTTT. This sequence encodes CASSYNTGGTGELFF. The V gene is TRBV6-6, the J gene TRBJ2-2; 7 bases match TRBD2. The CDR3 contains 15 residues. V trimming: 2 bases; J trimming: 4 bases; junction bases outside the gene matches: 4. CDR1 MNHNY and CDR2 SVGAGI come from the germline V gene (reference sequence).

This chain connects TRBV6-4 to TRBJ1-2, with a tentative D call TRBD1 (5 bases). Germline assignment: CDR1 MRHNA and CDR2 SNTAGT. The germline V and J ends were trimmed by 2 bases and 9 bases, with 10 bases remaining between them. There are 12 residues in the CDR3. The DNA for the CDR3 is TGTGCCAGCAGTGACGAACTGGGGCGCTACACCTTC. This encodes CASSDELGRYTF.

The chain uses TRBV7-8 and TRBJ1-5, with 10 positions matching TRBD1. CDR1 is SGHVS and CDR2 is FQNEAQ in the germline V gene. CDR3 length: 15 amino acids. J lost 3 bases, V lost 5 bases, and 4 bases had no gene match. The CDR3 loop is CASSRDRGINQPQHF. As DNA, the CDR3 is TGTGCCAGCAGCAGGGACAGGGGTATCAATCAGCCCCAGCATTTT.

V gene TRBV6-5 combines with J gene TRBJ1-1; D remains unclear. This CDR3 is 15 amino acids long. CDR1 is MNHEY and CDR2 is SVGAGI in the germline V gene. With 6 bases removed from V and 0 bases from J, the gap between germline ends came to 14 bases. The DNA of the CDR3 is TGTGCCAGCAGCCTAGACGGTACCTTGAACACTGAAGCTTTCTTT. Encoded protein: CASSLDGTLNTEAFF.

The chain carries TRBV27 and TRBJ2-7, with TRBD2 matching over 11 bases. V lost 7 bases and J lost 7; bases outside the gene matches: 6. Germline lookup yields CDR1 MNHEY and CDR2 SMNVEV (reference sequence). The CDR3 totals 13 residues. The CDR3: CASKLAGGREQYF. The CDR3 DNA sequence: TGTGCCAGCAAGCTAGCGGGAGGCCGGGAGCAGTACTTC.